This T cell receptor beta chain was sequenced in a study of T cell responses to AZD1222 COVID-19 vaccine. About the study: Second-dose schedules of about 4 or about 12 weeks were combined.

Note on this clone: Its specificity is unknown.

This CDR3 has 13 residues. CDR1 is MNHEY, CDR2 SMNVEV, per germline (reference sequence). Deletions cut 1 base from V and 5 bases from J, with 5 bases between. Whole-study results and caveats: Spike-specific TCR breadth and depth were elevated following two AZD1222 doses. Donors, mostly white British, included more females; clonal diversity was possibly underestimated.

TCRdb's copy holds only in-frame clones and misses some; the assay was immunoSEQ multiplex PCR. The sample lists roughly 55,000 clones; about 89% were seen once. The chain couples TRBV27 to TRBJ1-4, with D unclear. This receptor was taken from an adult in good health. The sequenced sample was peripheral blood, obtained on day 0 of AZD1222 vaccination. The CDR3 loop reads CASSLFVNEKLFF. The CDR3 DNA follows: TGTGCCAGCAGTTTATTCGTGAATGAAAAACTGTTTTTT.